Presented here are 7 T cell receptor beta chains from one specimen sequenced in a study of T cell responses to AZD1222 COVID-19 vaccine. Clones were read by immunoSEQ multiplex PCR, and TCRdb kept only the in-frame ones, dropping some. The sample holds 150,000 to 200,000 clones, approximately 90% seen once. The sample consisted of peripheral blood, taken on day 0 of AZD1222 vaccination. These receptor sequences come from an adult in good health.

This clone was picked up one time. The CDR3 sequence is CASSSTYPAGYTF. CDR3 DNA sequence: TGCGCCAGCAGCTCGACCTATCCAGCTGGCTACACCTTC. The chain uses TRBV5-1 and TRBJ1-2; D unresolved. V was cut by 3 bases and J by 7 bases, with 13 bases left in between. Germline lookup yields CDR1 SGHRS and CDR2 YFSETQ. The length of the CDR3 is 13 residues.

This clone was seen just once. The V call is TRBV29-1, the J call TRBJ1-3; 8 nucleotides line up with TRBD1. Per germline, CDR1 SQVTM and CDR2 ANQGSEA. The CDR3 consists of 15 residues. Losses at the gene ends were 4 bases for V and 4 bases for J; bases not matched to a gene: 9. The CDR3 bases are TGCAGCGTTGCCGCGCAGGGGGCGAGAGGAAACACCATATATTTT. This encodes CSVAAQGARGNTIYF.

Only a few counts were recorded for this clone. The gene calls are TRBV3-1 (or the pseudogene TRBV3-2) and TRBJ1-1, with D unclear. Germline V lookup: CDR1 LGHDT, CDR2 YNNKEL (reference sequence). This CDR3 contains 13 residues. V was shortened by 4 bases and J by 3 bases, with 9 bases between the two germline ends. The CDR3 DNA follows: TGTGCCAGCAGCCCCAGCGGGTACACTGAAGCTTTCTTT. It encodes CASSPSGYTEAFF.

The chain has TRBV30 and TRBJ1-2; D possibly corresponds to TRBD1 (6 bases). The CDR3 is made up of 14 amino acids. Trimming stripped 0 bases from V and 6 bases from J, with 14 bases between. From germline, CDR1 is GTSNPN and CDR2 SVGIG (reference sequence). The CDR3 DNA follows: TGTGCCTGGAGTGTTAGGAACAGGGAGAATGGCTACACCTTC. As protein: CAWSVRNRENGYTF.

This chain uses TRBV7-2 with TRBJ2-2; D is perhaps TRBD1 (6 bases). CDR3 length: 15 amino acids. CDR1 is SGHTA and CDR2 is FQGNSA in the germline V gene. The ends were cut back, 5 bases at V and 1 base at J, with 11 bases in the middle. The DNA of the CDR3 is TGTGCCAGCAGCCGCGGACAGTTGAACACCGGGGAGCTGTTTTTT. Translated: CASSRGQLNTGELFF. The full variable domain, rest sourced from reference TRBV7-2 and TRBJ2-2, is GAGVSQSPSNKVTEKGKDVELRCDPISGHTALYWYRQSLGQGLEFLIYFQGNSAPDKSGLPSDRFSAERTGGSVSTLTIQRTQQEDSAVYLCASSRGQLNTGELFFGEGSRLTVL.

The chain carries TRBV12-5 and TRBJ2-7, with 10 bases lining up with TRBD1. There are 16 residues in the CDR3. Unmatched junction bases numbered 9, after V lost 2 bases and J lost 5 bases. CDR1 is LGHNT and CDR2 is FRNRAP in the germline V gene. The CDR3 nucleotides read TGTGCTAGTGGTTTGCTTCCGGGACAGGGGTACAACGAGCAGTACTTC. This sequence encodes CASGLLPGQGYNEQYF.

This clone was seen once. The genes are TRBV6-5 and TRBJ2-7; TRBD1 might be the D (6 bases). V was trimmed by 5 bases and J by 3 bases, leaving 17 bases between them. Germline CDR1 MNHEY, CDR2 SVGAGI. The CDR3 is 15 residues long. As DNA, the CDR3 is TGTGCCAGCAGTACTAACACAGGGTCCCTCTACGAGCAGTACTTC. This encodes CASSTNTGSLYEQYF.